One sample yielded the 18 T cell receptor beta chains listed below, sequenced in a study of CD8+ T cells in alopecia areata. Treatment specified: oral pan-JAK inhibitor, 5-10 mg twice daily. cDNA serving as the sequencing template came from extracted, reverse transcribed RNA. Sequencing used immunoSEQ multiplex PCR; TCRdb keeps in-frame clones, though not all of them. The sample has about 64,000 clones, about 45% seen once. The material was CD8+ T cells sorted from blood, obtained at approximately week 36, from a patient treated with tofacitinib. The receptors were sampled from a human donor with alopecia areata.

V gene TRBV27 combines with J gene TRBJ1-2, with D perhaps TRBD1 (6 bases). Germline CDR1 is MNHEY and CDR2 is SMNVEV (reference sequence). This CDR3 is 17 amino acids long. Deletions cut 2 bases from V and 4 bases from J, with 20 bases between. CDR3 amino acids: CASSLRASGTDSYGYTF. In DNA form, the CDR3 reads TGTGCCAGCAGTTTAAGGGCCTCAGGGACGGACAGCTATGGCTACACCTTC.

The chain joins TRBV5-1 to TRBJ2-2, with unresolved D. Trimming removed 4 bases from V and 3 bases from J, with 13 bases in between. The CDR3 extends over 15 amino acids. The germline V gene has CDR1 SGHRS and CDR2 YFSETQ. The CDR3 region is CASSPDPGYTGELFF. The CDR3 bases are TGCGCCAGCAGCCCGGACCCAGGTTACACCGGGGAGCTGTTTTTT.

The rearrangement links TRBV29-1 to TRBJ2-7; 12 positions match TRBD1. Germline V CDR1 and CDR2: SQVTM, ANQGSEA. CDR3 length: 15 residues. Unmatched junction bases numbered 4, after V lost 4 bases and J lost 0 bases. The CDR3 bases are TGCAGCGTTGGGGGACAGGGGGCGGACTCCTACGAGCAGTACTTC. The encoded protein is CSVGGQGADSYEQYF.

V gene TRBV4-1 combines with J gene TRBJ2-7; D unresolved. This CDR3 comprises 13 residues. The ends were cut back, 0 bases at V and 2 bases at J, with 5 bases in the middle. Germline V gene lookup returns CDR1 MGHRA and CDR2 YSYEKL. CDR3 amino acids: CASSQEQAYEQYF. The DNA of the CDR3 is TGCGCCAGCAGCCAAGAGCAGGCCTACGAGCAGTACTTC.

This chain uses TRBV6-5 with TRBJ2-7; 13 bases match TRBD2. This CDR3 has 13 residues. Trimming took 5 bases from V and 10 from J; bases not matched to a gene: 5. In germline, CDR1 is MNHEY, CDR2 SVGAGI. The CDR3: CASSTGLAGDQYF. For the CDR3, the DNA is TGTGCCAGCAGTACAGGACTAGCGGGAGATCAGTACTTC.

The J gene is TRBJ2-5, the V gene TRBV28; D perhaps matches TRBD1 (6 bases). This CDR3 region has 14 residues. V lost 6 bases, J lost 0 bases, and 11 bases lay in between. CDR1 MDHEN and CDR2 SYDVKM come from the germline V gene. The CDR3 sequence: CASSQRDNQETQYF. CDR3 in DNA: TGTGCCAGCAGCCAACGGGACAACCAAGAGACCCAGTACTTC.

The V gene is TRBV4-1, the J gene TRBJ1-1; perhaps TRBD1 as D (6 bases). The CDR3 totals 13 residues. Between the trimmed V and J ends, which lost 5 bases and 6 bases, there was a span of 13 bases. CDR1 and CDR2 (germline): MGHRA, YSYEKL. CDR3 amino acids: CASSFPGAPEAFF. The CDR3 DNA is TGCGCCAGCAGCTTCCCGGGGGCGCCTGAAGCTTTCTTT.

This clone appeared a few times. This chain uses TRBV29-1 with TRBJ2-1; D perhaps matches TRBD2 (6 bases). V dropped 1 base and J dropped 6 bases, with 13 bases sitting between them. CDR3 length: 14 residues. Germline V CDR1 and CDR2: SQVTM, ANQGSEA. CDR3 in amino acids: CSVEGTPGVNEQFF. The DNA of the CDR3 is TGCAGCGTTGAAGGGACACCGGGGGTCAATGAGCAGTTCTTC.

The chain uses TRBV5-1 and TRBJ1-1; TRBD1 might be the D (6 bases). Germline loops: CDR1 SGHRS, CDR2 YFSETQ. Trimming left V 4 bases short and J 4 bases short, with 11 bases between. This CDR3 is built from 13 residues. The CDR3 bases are TGCGCCAGCAGCGGGACGGGGGCCACTGAAGCTTTCTTT. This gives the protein CASSGTGATEAFF.

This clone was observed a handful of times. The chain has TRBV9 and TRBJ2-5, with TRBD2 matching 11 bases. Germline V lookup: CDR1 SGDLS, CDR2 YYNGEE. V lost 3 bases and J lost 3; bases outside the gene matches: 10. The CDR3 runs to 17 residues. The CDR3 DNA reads TGTGCCAGCAGCGACCGCCCTATACTAGCGGGAGAAGAGACCCAGTACTTC. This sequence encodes CASSDRPILAGEETQYF.

The CDR3 here is CASKRLAGGTDTQYF. CDR3 bases: TGTGCCAGCAAAAGACTAGCGGGGGGCACAGATACGCAGTATTTT. This chain links TRBV6-5 with TRBJ2-3, with 12 bases aligning to TRBD2. The ends lost 7 bases at V and 1 base at J; junction bases unmatched: 3. The CDR3 loop spans 15 amino acids. Germline V gene data show CDR1 as MNHEY and CDR2 as SVGAGI.

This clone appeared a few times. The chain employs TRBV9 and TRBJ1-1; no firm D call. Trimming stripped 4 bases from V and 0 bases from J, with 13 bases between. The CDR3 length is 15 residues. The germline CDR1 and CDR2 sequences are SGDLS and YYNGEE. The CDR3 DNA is TGTGCCAGCAGCAGCCTAGAGGCCGTGAACACTGAAGCTTTCTTT. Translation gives CASSSLEAVNTEAFF.

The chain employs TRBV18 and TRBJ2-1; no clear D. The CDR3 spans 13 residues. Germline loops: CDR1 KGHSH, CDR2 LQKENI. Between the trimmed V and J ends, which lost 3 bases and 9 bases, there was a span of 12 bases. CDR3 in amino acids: CASSPGWPGEQFF. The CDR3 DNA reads TGTGCCAGCTCACCGGGCTGGCCTGGTGAGCAGTTCTTC.

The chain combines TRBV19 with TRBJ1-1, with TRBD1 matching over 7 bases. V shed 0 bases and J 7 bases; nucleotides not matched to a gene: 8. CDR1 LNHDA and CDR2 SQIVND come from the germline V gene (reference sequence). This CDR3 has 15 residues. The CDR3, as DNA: TGTGCCAGTAGTATAGATCTGGGACAGCTGATTGAAGCTTTCTTT. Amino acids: CASSIDLGQLIEAFF.

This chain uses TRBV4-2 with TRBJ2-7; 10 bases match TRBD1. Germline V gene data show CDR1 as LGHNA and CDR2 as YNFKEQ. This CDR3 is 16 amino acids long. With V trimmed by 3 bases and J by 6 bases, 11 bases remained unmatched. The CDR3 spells CASSHSTGTGVVEQYF. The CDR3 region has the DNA TGTGCCAGCAGCCACTCTACCGGGACAGGGGTCGTCGAGCAGTACTTC.

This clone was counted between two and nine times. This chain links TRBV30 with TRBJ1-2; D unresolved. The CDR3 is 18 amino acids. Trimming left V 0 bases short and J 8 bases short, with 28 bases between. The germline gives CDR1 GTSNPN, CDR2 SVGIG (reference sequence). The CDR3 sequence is CAWSVRVGLGLTEGGYTF. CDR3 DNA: TGTGCCTGGAGTGTACGGGTTGGACTTGGACTCACGGAGGGCGGCTACACCTTC.

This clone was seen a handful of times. CDR3 bases: TGTGCCAGCAGTTTCAATTCGGGAGTTAGTAACACCGGGGAGCTGTTTTTT. Amino acids: CASSFNSGVSNTGELFF. The chain has TRBV28 and TRBJ2-2, with TRBD2 as a possible D gene (6 bases). V dropped 3 bases and J dropped 2 bases, with 16 bases sitting between them. The CDR3 is 17 amino acids. The V gene's germline CDR1 is MDHEN and CDR2 SYDVKM.

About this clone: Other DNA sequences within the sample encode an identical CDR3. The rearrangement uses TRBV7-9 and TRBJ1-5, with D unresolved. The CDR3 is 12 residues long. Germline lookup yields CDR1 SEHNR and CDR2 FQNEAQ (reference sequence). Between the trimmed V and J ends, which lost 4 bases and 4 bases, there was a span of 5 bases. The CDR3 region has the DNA TGTGCCAGCAGCTCCGGTAATCAGCCCCAGCATTTT. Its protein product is CASSSGNQPQHF.